This T cell receptor beta chain was found in a study of T cells in localized non-small cell lung cancer. TCRdb's table, derived via immunoSEQ multiplex PCR, lists solely in-frame clones and lacks some. The sample holds about 74,000 clones, approximately 88% seen once. The CDR3 has 13 amino acids. Trimming cost V 5 bases and J 6 bases, with 12 bases left between them. Germline-derived CDR1 and CDR2 are SGHTA and FQGTGA. This receptor was taken from a female donor older than 55 with stage I lung adenocarcinoma. Sequencing was performed on peripheral blood, taken before any cancer treatment. The chain carries TRBV7-3 and TRBJ2-3; D is unresolved. In DNA form, the CDR3 reads TGTGCCAGCAGCCCCACCCTAGTGGATACGCAGTATTTT. This gives the protein CASSPTLVDTQYF. Full variable domain (outside the CDR3, taken from reference TRBV7-3 and TRBJ2-3): GAGVSQTPSNKVTEKGKYVELRCDPISGHTALYWYRQSLGQGPEFLIYFQGTGAADDSGLPNDRFFAVRPEGSVSTLKIQRTERGDSAVYLCASSPTLVDTQYFGPGTRLTVL.